This TCR beta chain was identified in a study of blood T cells in healthy people across ages. It was with a sample-barcoded 5' primer and a J-beta primer mix that a second PCR of about 6 to 12 cycles was run. TCRdb ran MiXCR on the 5' RACE reads and lists one entry per CDR3 protein. The table shows about 1.4 million distinct CDR3 sequences, with approximately 59% occurring only once. Trimming shortened V by 5 bases and J by 8 bases, and 15 bases separated the two germline ends. The CDR3 sequence is 14 residues long. This chain joins TRBV12-3 or TRBV12-4 and TRBJ2-2; D not resolved. This TCR was sampled from a man aged 18 to 29 in good health. The sample was blood. This CDR3 reads CASSLRPEYGELFF. The CDR3 DNA is TGTGCCAGCAGTCTCCGTCCGGAGTATGGGGAGCTGTTTTTT.